Listed below are T cell receptor beta chains from one sample, sequenced in a study of graft-versus-host responses after intestinal transplantation. TCRdb's table, derived via immunoSEQ multiplex PCR, lists solely in-frame clones and lacks some. The sample contains 130,000 to 150,000 clones, 80% to 95% of which appear only once. Their specific antigens are unknown. Sequencing used unstimulated CD4+ T cells sorted from spleen or lymph node cells, obtained before intestinal transplant. These receptor sequences come from a human donor who received an intestinal transplant. Both conserved end residues are part of each CDR3. A D gene is named only where the DNA matches it firmly. Clone size is not always given. Where it is, it says once, few, many or a class for expanded clones.

V gene: TRBV6-4
D gene: NA
clone size: once
J gene: TRBJ2-1
CDR3 DNA: TGTGCCAGCAGTGACAACCTCTACAATGAGCAGTTCTTC
CDR3 protein: CASSDNLYNEQFF

V gene: TRBV28
D gene: NA
clone size: NA
J gene: TRBJ2-2
CDR3 DNA: TGTGCCAGCAGTCCCCTCCTGGGGGCCGGGGAGCTGTTTTTT
CDR3 protein: CASSPLLGAGELFF

V gene: TRBV29-1
D gene: NA
clone size: NA
J gene: TRBJ1-2
CDR3 DNA: TGCAGCGTTGGCCGGCGAGGGGATGGCTACACCTTC
CDR3 protein: CSVGRRGDGYTF

V gene: TRBV2
D gene: NA
clone size: NA
J gene: TRBJ2-7
CDR3 DNA: TGTGCCAGCAGGATTGAGGCCTGGGGGGAGCAGTACTTC
CDR3 protein: CASRIEAWGEQYF

V gene: TRBV18
D gene: TRBD2
clone size: NA
J gene: TRBJ2-3
CDR3 DNA: TGTGCCAGCTCACCACTTCCTAGCGGGAGGGTTAGCACAGATACGCAGTATTTT
CDR3 protein: CASSPLPSGRVSTDTQYF

V gene: TRBV18
D gene: NA
clone size: NA
J gene: TRBJ2-7
CDR3 DNA: TGTGCCAGCTCACTCGGGGCCAGCTCCTACGAGCAGTACTTC
CDR3 protein: CASSLGASSYEQYF

V gene: TRBV10-3
D gene: TRBD2
clone size: NA
J gene: TRBJ2-5
CDR3 DNA: TGTGCCATCAGTGAGTCGACTAGCGGGGAAGAGACCCAGTACTTC
CDR3 protein: CAISESTSGEETQYF

V gene: TRBV6-5
D gene: NA
clone size: NA
J gene: TRBJ2-1
CDR3 DNA: TGTGCCAGCAGTTACGATAAGGGGGTTTACAATGAGCAGTTCTTC
CDR3 protein: CASSYDKGVYNEQFF

V gene: TRBV6-1
D gene: NA
clone size: NA
J gene: TRBJ1-1
CDR3 DNA: TGTGCCAGCAACCTTGGGGCTTTCTTT
CDR3 protein: CASNLGAFF

V gene: TRBV4-1
D gene: TRBD1
clone size: NA
J gene: TRBJ1-5
CDR3 DNA: TGCGCCAGCAGCCAAGACGGGACAGGGGGCGCTCAATATAGCAATCAGCCCCAGCATTTT
CDR3 protein: CASSQDGTGGAQYSNQPQHF

V gene: TRBV9
D gene: NA
clone size: NA
J gene: TRBJ2-1
CDR3 DNA: TGTGCCAGCAGCGTAGAGTCTCCCAGGGGCTATGAGCAGTTCTTC
CDR3 protein: CASSVESPRGYEQFF

V gene: TRBV7-9
D gene: NA
clone size: NA
J gene: TRBJ2-3
CDR3 DNA: TGTGCCAGCAGCTTAAGTAGCCGAGATACGCAGTATTTT
CDR3 protein: CASSLSSRDTQYF

V gene: TRBV4-1
D gene: TRBD1
clone size: once
J gene: TRBJ1-2
CDR3 DNA: TGCGCCAGCAGCCAAGATTGGGGACAGTCTAACTATGGCTACACCTTC
CDR3 protein: CASSQDWGQSNYGYTF

V gene: TRBV6-5
D gene: NA
clone size: once
J gene: TRBJ2-7
CDR3 DNA: TGTGCCAGCAATCCTAGTGACTCCTACGAGCAGTACTTC
CDR3 protein: CASNPSDSYEQYF

V gene: TRBV7-2
D gene: NA
clone size: NA
J gene: TRBJ2-7
CDR3 DNA: TGTGCCAGCAGCTTCTCGGGACTCAGCTCCTACGAGCAGTACTTC
CDR3 protein: CASSFSGLSSYEQYF

V gene: TRBV9
D gene: NA
clone size: NA
J gene: TRBJ2-2
CDR3 DNA: TGTGCCAGCAGCGTTTTCGGGGACGGGGAGCTGTTTTTT
CDR3 protein: CASSVFGDGELFF

V gene: TRBV2
D gene: NA
clone size: NA
J gene: TRBJ2-7
CDR3 DNA: TGTGCCAGCAGTGAAGCGGGCACCTACGAGCAGTACTTC
CDR3 protein: CASSEAGTYEQYF

V gene: TRBV27
D gene: TRBD2
clone size: NA
J gene: TRBJ2-7
CDR3 DNA: TGTGCCAGCAGCTCAGGGACTAGCGGACTCTACGAGCAGTACTTC
CDR3 protein: CASSSGTSGLYEQYF

V gene: TRBV13
D gene: NA
clone size: NA
J gene: TRBJ1-3
CDR3 DNA: TGTGCCAGCAGCTTAAAAGGGTCTGGAAACACCATATATTTT
CDR3 protein: CASSLKGSGNTIYF

V gene: TRBV5-1
D gene: NA
clone size: once
J gene: TRBJ1-1
CDR3 DNA: TGCGCCAGCAGCACCGGGACGTTGAACACTGAAGCTTTCTTT
CDR3 protein: CASSTGTLNTEAFF

V gene: TRBV27
D gene: NA
clone size: NA
J gene: TRBJ2-2
CDR3 DNA: TGTGCCACATCAAGAGGGGTCCTAAGGGCCGGGGAGCTGTTTTTT
CDR3 protein: CATSRGVLRAGELFF

V gene: TRBV4-2
D gene: TRBD1
clone size: NA
J gene: TRBJ2-4
CDR3 DNA: TGTGCCAGCAGCCAGGTACAGGGGACCCTAGGAAACATTCAGTACTTC
CDR3 protein: CASSQVQGTLGNIQYF

V gene: TRBV20-1
D gene: NA
clone size: NA
J gene: TRBJ1-1
CDR3 DNA: TGCAGTGCCCAGCGAGAGGGCGAAGCTTTCTTT
CDR3 protein: CSAQREGEAFF

V gene: TRBV5-8
D gene: TRBD2
clone size: NA
J gene: TRBJ2-1
CDR3 DNA: TGTGCCAGCAGCTTGTCACTAGCGGGATATAATGAGCAGTTCTTC
CDR3 protein: CASSLSLAGYNEQFF

V gene: TRBV7-8
D gene: NA
clone size: NA
J gene: TRBJ1-4
CDR3 DNA: TGTGCCAGCAGCCGGGACAATAATGAAAAACTGTTTTTT
CDR3 protein: CASSRDNNEKLFF

V gene: TRBV27
D gene: NA
clone size: once
J gene: TRBJ2-3
CDR3 DNA: TGTGCCAGCAGTTTAACGTTAGACTTCACAGATACGCAGTATTTT
CDR3 protein: CASSLTLDFTDTQYF

V gene: TRBV28
D gene: NA
clone size: NA
J gene: TRBJ2-3
CDR3 DNA: TGTGCCAGCAGTTTATCCCTAACTAGCCAAAACACAGATACGCAGTATTTT
CDR3 protein: CASSLSLTSQNTDTQYF

V gene: TRBV7-9
D gene: TRBD2
clone size: NA
J gene: TRBJ2-7
CDR3 DNA: TGTGCCAGCAGCTTAGGGACTAGCGGGAGGATCCACGAGCAGTACTTC
CDR3 protein: CASSLGTSGRIHEQYF

V gene: TRBV7-9
D gene: NA
clone size: NA
J gene: TRBJ1-3
CDR3 DNA: TGTGCCAGCAGCGCGGACCACCTTGGACAGAGGGTCGGCACCATATATTTT
CDR3 protein: CASSADHLGQRVGTIYF

V gene: TRBV14
D gene: NA
clone size: NA
J gene: TRBJ2-7
CDR3 DNA: TGTGCCAGCTGGGGAGGGGGAGCCTACGAGCAGTACTTC
CDR3 protein: CASWGGGAYEQYF

V gene: TRBV7-8
D gene: NA
clone size: NA
J gene: TRBJ2-6
CDR3 DNA: TGTGCCAGCCGATACACTGGGGCCAACGTCCTGACTTTC
CDR3 protein: CASRYTGANVLTF

V gene: TRBV5-6
D gene: TRBD1
clone size: once
J gene: TRBJ2-7
CDR3 DNA: TGTGCCAGCAGCCCATGGGACAGGATCAACTACGAGCAGTACTTC
CDR3 protein: CASSPWDRINYEQYF

V gene: TRBV5-1
D gene: TRBD1
clone size: once
J gene: TRBJ2-4
CDR3 DNA: TGCGCCAGCAGCCGGACAGGCCAATCCCTAGCCAAAAACATTCAGTACTTC
CDR3 protein: CASSRTGQSLAKNIQYF

V gene: TRBV15
D gene: NA
clone size: NA
J gene: TRBJ2-7
CDR3 DNA: TGTGCCACCAGCTCGACAGGACACTACGAGCAGTACTTC
CDR3 protein: CATSSTGHYEQYF

V gene: TRBV19
D gene: NA
clone size: NA
J gene: TRBJ2-7
CDR3 DNA: TGTGCCAGTAGGACCTCAGGGGCCGAGCAGTACTTC
CDR3 protein: CASRTSGAEQYF

V gene: TRBV28
D gene: TRBD1
clone size: NA
J gene: TRBJ1-2
CDR3 DNA: TGTGCCAGCAGTTCCGGACAGGGAACTAACTATGGCTACACCTTC
CDR3 protein: CASSSGQGTNYGYTF

V gene: TRBV7-3
D gene: NA
clone size: NA
J gene: TRBJ2-1
CDR3 DNA: TGTGCCAGCAGCGCTAGTGGATCCTACAATGAGCAGTTCTTC
CDR3 protein: CASSASGSYNEQFF

V gene: TRBV7-2
D gene: TRBD1
clone size: NA
J gene: TRBJ1-5
CDR3 DNA: TGTGCCAGCAGCTTAACCTGGACAGGGGTGAGCAATCAGCCCCAGCATTTT
CDR3 protein: CASSLTWTGVSNQPQHF

V gene: TRBV5-1
D gene: NA
clone size: NA
J gene: TRBJ2-2
CDR3 DNA: TGCGCCAGCCGTGCCGGACAGACAAACACCGGGGAGCTGTTTTTT
CDR3 protein: CASRAGQTNTGELFF

V gene: TRBV28
D gene: NA
clone size: NA
J gene: TRBJ2-1
CDR3 DNA: TGTGCCACCAATCCGGTCAGCCCCTACAATGAGCAGTTCTTC
CDR3 protein: CATNPVSPYNEQFF

V gene: TRBV28
D gene: NA
clone size: NA
J gene: TRBJ1-1
CDR3 DNA: TGTGCCAGCAGTTTTCATGAGGGGACTGAAGCTTTCTTT
CDR3 protein: CASSFHEGTEAFF

V gene: TRBV9
D gene: TRBD1
clone size: NA
J gene: TRBJ2-7
CDR3 DNA: TGTGCCAGCAGCGTAAACAGGGGATCTCACGTGTACTTC
CDR3 protein: CASSVNRGSHVYF

V gene: TRBV30
D gene: TRBD2
clone size: few
J gene: TRBJ2-1
CDR3 DNA: TGTGCCCCCTTGGGACTAGCGGGAGGGCCTTTTCCCAATGAGCAGTTCTTC
CDR3 protein: CAPLGLAGGPFPNEQFF

V gene: TRBV30
D gene: NA
clone size: NA
J gene: TRBJ1-3
CDR3 DNA: TGTGCCTGGAGTGTGCGAGGCCTGGGCGTGTCTGGAAACACCATATATTTT
CDR3 protein: CAWSVRGLGVSGNTIYF

V gene: TRBV18
D gene: TRBD1
clone size: NA
J gene: TRBJ2-2
CDR3 DNA: TGTGCCAGCTCAAACTGGAAACGACAGGGGAACACCGGGGAGCTGTTTTTT
CDR3 protein: CASSNWKRQGNTGELFF

V gene: TRBV5-6
D gene: NA
clone size: NA
J gene: TRBJ2-7
CDR3 DNA: TGTGCCAGCAGCTTGACCACCTACGAGCAGTACTTC
CDR3 protein: CASSLTTYEQYF

V gene: TRBV5-1
D gene: NA
clone size: NA
J gene: TRBJ2-2
CDR3 DNA: TGCGCCAGCAGCTTGGAGGACCCACGGACCGGGGAGCTGTTTTTT
CDR3 protein: CASSLEDPRTGELFF

V gene: TRBV7-3
D gene: TRBD1
clone size: NA
J gene: TRBJ2-7
CDR3 DNA: TGTGCCAGCAGCGCGACAGGGGACGAGCAGTACTTC
CDR3 protein: CASSATGDEQYF

V gene: TRBV19
D gene: NA
clone size: NA
J gene: TRBJ2-1
CDR3 DNA: TGTGCCAGTAGTCAAAGATGGGAGACTACTCGCAATGAGCAGTTCTTC
CDR3 protein: CASSQRWETTRNEQFF

V gene: TRBV5-1
D gene: NA
clone size: NA
J gene: TRBJ2-2
CDR3 DNA: TGCGCCAGCAGCTTTGGACCCCGACAGGCGCCGGGGGAGCTGTTTTTT
CDR3 protein: CASSFGPRQAPGELFF

V gene: TRBV14
D gene: NA
clone size: few
J gene: TRBJ1-1
CDR3 DNA: TGTGCCAGCAGCCAAGGAAGGAGAGCTACTGAAGCTTTCTTT
CDR3 protein: CASSQGRRATEAFF

V gene: TRBV7-2
D gene: NA
clone size: NA
J gene: TRBJ2-1
CDR3 DNA: TGTGCCAGCAGCTTTTTAGCGCGGACCGAGGTTGAGCAGTTCTTC
CDR3 protein: CASSFLARTEVEQFF